These 13 T cell receptor beta chains were sequenced from one sample in a study of metastatic and nonmetastatic thyroid tumors. Each patient went into thyroid surgery without having received any treatment. MiXCR re-clonotyped the PCR reads for TCRdb. The sample records roughly 40,000 clones, about 16% being singletons. Material: blood. The receptors were gathered from a female donor with papillary thyroid cancer or a benign thyroid nodule (not recorded which). Some clones in this sample may be carry-over from other donors' samples.

This clone was seen repeatedly, ten times or more. J is TRBJ2-1 and V is TRBV30, with 11 positions matching TRBD2. CDR3 length equals 15 residues. Germline CDR1 GTSNPN, CDR2 SVGIG (reference sequence). The trim removed 3 bases at V and 4 bases at J, leaving 5 bases unmatched. The CDR3 protein is CAWRNRLAGYNEQFF. DNA of the CDR3: TGTGCCTGGAGGAACCGACTAGCGGGGTACAATGAGCAGTTCTTC. Together with reference TRBV30 and TRBJ2-1, the CDR3 gives the full variable domain: SQTIHQWPATLVQPVGSPLSLECTVEGTSNPNLYWYRQAAGRGLQLLFYSVGIGQISSEVPQNLSASRPQDRQFILSSKKLLLSDSGFYLCAWRNRLAGYNEQFFGPGTRLTVL.

The gene calls are TRBV5-1 and TRBJ2-3; 7 bases align to TRBD1. V lost 4 bases, J lost 1 base, and 12 bases stayed unmatched. Germline V gives CDR1 SGHRS, CDR2 YFSETQ. The CDR3 runs to 17 residues. CDR3 in DNA: TGCGCCAGCAGCGGGGTGGCCGGGACAGTGGGCACAGATACGCAGTATTTT. Translating gives CASSGVAGTVGTDTQYF.

This clone turned up a few times. CDR3 sequence: CASTRQQPNTEAFF. DNA for the CDR3: TGTGCCAGCACCCGACAACAGCCGAACACTGAAGCTTTCTTT. The genes are TRBV6-2 or TRBV6-3 and TRBJ1-1; D is unclear. The CDR3 covers 14 residues. Per the germline V gene, CDR1 is MNHEY and CDR2 is SVGEGT. V was trimmed by 7 bases and J by 1 base, leaving 13 bases between them.

This rearrangement joins TRBV28 to TRBJ1-5, with D maybe TRBD1 (5 bases). This CDR3 has 14 amino acids. In germline, CDR1 is MDHEN, CDR2 SYDVKM. V was pared by 10 bases and J by 2 bases, with 15 bases between. The CDR3 coding sequence is TGTGCCAAGCTAAAGGGGATTGGCAATCAGCCCCAGCATTTT. It specifies CAKLKGIGNQPQHF.

The chain employs TRBV30 and TRBJ2-5; D is uncertain. The V gene's germline CDR1 is GTSNPN and CDR2 SVGIG (reference sequence). CDR3 length equals 12 residues. V shed 0 bases and J shed 2 bases, with 4 bases lying between them. In nucleotides, the CDR3 is TGTGCCTGGAGTGTGATTCAAGAGACCCAGTACTTC. This gives the protein CAWSVIQETQYF.

This clone was found many times. Other DNA sequences from this sample encode an identical CDR3 as well. The chain joins TRBV5-1 to TRBJ2-3, with TRBD1 matching over 9 bases. Germline CDR1 and CDR2: SGHRS and YFSETQ. The V segment lost 2 bases and the J segment 5 bases; nucleotides outside the gene matches: 6. The CDR3 consists of 15 residues. The DNA of the CDR3 is TGCGCCAGCAGCTTACCGGGACAGGGAGGAGATACGCAGTATTTT. It translates to CASSLPGQGGDTQYF.

This clone was observed many times. The chain employs TRBV20-1 and TRBJ1-2, with a weak D call TRBD1 (6 bases). Germline V lookup: CDR1 DFQATT, CDR2 SNEGSKA (reference sequence). There are 12 residues in the CDR3. Trimming cost V 2 bases and J 11 bases, with 15 bases left between them. As DNA, the CDR3 is TGCAGTGCTAGAAAGATTAGGCAGGGGTACACCTTC. Amino acids: CSARKIRQGYTF.

Regarding this clone: This may arise from a read error, as a much more abundant clone is one base away. Additional DNA sequences in this sample encode the identical CDR3. The chain has TRBV7-3 and TRBJ2-5; 8 bases agree with TRBD1. The CDR3 has 12 amino acids. Germline CDR1 and CDR2: SGHTA and FQGTGA. V gave up 2 bases and J gave up 11 bases; unmatched junction bases: 4. The CDR3 sequence is CASSLGQGAQYF. The CDR3 DNA reads TGTGCCAGCAGCTTAGGCCAGGGGGCTCAGTACTTC. Together with reference TRBV7-3 and TRBJ2-5, the CDR3 gives the full variable domain: GAGVSQTPSNKVTEKGKYVELRCDPISGHTALYWYRQSLGQGPEFLIYFQGTGAADDSGLPNDRFFAVRPEGSVSTLKIQRTERGDSAVYLCASSLGQGAQYFGPGTRLLVL.

This clone was detected a few times. J is TRBJ1-1 and V is TRBV28; D unresolved. V lost 3 bases and J lost 2, with 7 bases in between. This CDR3 is built from 13 residues. Germline CDR1 MDHEN, CDR2 SYDVKM. The CDR3 DNA sequence: TGTGCCAGCAGTTTGGGCTTCAACACTGAAGCTTTCTTT. As protein: CASSLGFNTEAFF.

The table lists this clone with many counts. The sample contains more than one DNA sequence encoding this CDR3. The chain couples TRBV12-3 or TRBV12-4 to TRBJ2-2; 10 bases line up with TRBD2. The V and J ends lost 7 bases and 6 bases, in that order; junction bases with no gene match: 5. CDR3 size: 14 residues. This chain's CDR3 is CASTRGLAPGELFF. CDR3 sequence (DNA): TGTGCCAGCACCCGGGGACTAGCGCCCGGGGAGCTGTTTTTT.

This clone turned up a few times. Possible read error: a much larger clone is one base away. The chain has TRBV18 and TRBJ2-1; D is ambiguous. Per germline, CDR1 KGHSH and CDR2 LQKENI. The V end lost 1 base, the J end lost 8 bases, and 3 bases lay between the germline ends. The CDR3 length is 11 residues. CDR3 sequence: CASSPRYEQFF. The CDR3 DNA is TGTGCCAGCTCACCACGGTATGAGCAGTTCTTC.

The chain couples TRBV6-2 or TRBV6-3 to TRBJ1-1, with D perhaps matching TRBD1 (5 bases). Germline loops: CDR1 MNHEY, CDR2 SVGEGT. The CDR3 has 13 residues. Trimming stripped 0 bases from V and 7 bases from J, with 9 bases between. The CDR3 DNA reads TGTGCCAGCAGTTACTCTGGAGGGGATGAAGCTTTCTTT. This translates into CASSYSGGDEAFF.

This clone has at least ten counts. This chain joins TRBV6-1 and TRBJ1-6; 7 positions agree with TRBD1. V was clipped by 2 bases and J by 10 bases; unmatched bases: 5. Germline CDR1 reads MNHNS; CDR2 reads SASEGT. The CDR3 length is 14 residues. The CDR3 nucleotides read TGTGCCAGCAGTGAAACAGGGGACTCCTCACCCCTCCACTTT. Translating it yields CASSETGDSSPLHF.